The rows below give T cell receptor beta chains drawn from one sample of a study of T cell responses to AZD1222 COVID-19 vaccine. The assay was immunoSEQ multiplex PCR, and TCRdb's table has in-frame clones only and misses some. The sample shows some 280,000 clones, about 94% of them seen only once. The sequences come from peripheral blood, collected 28 days after the second AZD1222 dose. The source of these receptors is an adult who received the AZD1222 COVID-19 vaccine. CDR3s include the opening cysteine and the closing phenylalanine or tryptophan. D genes are given only for firm matches. Size values are once, few and many counts, or a class for expanded clones, and some rows have none.

cdr3_length clone_size j_call d_call v_call cdr3_nt cdr3_aa
14 - TRBJ2-7 TRBD2 TRBV3-1/TRBV3-2 TGTGCCAGCAGCCAGGGGGGGGTTACCTACGAGCAGTACTTC CASSQGGVTYEQYF
11 - TRBJ1-1 TRBD1 TRBV3-1/TRBV3-2 TGTGCCAGCAGACAGGGGTCTGAAGCTTTCTTT CASRQGSEAFF
13 few TRBJ1-1 - TRBV7-2 TGTGCCAGCAGCTTAAGGGGGTACACTGAAGCTTTCTTT CASSLRGYTEAFF
15 - TRBJ2-7 - TRBV18 TGTGCCAGCTCACCACCGCCGGATTCAAACTACGAGCAGTACTTC CASSPPPDSNYEQYF
17 - TRBJ2-3 - TRBV4-1 TGCGCCAGCAGCCAAGATGCTATCGGGAGAGTCACAGATACGCAGTATTTT CASSQDAIGRVTDTQYF
15 - TRBJ1-3 - TRBV19 TGTGCCAGTACCCTGAGCAGCGGGACCGGAAACACCATATATTTT CASTLSSGTGNTIYF
15 - TRBJ2-3 - TRBV5-4 TGTGCCAGCAGCTTGGTGCCTAGCGCGCCTCATACGCAGTATTTT CASSLVPSAPHTQYF
13 few TRBJ1-5 - TRBV11-2 TGTGCCAGCAGCTTAGAAACGGTTCAGCCCCAGCATTTT CASSLETVQPQHF
16 - TRBJ2-1 - TRBV7-3 TGTGCCAGCAGCCCTAGTTGGGGGGCCGCCTACAATGAGCAGTTCTTC CASSPSWGAAYNEQFF
14 - TRBJ2-7 TRBD1 TRBV18 TGTGCCAGCTCACCAGGACAGGTGGTTGGCGAGCAGTACTTC CASSPGQVVGEQYF
12 - TRBJ1-6 - TRBV28 TGTGCCAGCAGTTTAAGGGTTTCACCCCTCCACTTT CASSLRVSPLHF
14 - TRBJ1-4 TRBD1 TRBV2 TGTGCCAGCACCACCGGGACAGGGAATGAAAAACTGTTTTTT CASTTGTGNEKLFF
14 - TRBJ2-5 - TRBV7-6 TGTGCCAGCAGCTTTAGTTGGGCAAAGGAGACCCAGTACTTC CASSFSWAKETQYF
15 few TRBJ2-7 TRBD1 TRBV28 TGTGCCAGCAGTCCAAGGACAGGGGGCCTCTACGAGCAGTACTTC CASSPRTGGLYEQYF
12 - TRBJ2-7 TRBD2 TRBV28 TGTGCCAGCAGCCCACCTGGACTAGCAGGCGCCTTC CASSPPGLAGAF
15 - TRBJ2-7 - TRBV28 TGTGCCAGCTTTAGGCCAACAGGGTCGGCACGCGAGCAGTACTTC CASFRPTGSAREQYF
15 - TRBJ1-2 - TRBV28 TGTGCCAGCAGTTTACCCATGAACGTCGGGGGAGGCTACACCTTC CASSLPMNVGGGYTF
14 - TRBJ1-1 - TRBV9 TGTGCCAGCAGCCCCCGGTGGGAGGGATCGGGTGCTTTCTTT CASSPRWEGSGAFF
13 once TRBJ1-6 - TRBV14 TGTGCCAGCAGCCAAGGCGACTTAGTGCCCCTCCACTTT CASSQGDLVPLHF